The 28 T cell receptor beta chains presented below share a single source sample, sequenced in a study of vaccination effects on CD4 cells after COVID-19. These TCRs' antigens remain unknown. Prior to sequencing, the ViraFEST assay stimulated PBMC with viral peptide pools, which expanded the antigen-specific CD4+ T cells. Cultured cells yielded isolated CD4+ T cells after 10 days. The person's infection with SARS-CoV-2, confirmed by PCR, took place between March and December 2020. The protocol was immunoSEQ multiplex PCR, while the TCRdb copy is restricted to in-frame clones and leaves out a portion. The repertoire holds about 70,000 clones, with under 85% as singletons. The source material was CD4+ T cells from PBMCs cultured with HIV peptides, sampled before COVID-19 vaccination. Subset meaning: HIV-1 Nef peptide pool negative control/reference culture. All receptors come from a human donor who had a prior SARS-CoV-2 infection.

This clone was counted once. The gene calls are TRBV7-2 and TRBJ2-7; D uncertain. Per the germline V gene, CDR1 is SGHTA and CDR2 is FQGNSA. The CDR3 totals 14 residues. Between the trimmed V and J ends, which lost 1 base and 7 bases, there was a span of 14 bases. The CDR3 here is CASSLDMGIGEQYF. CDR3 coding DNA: TGTGCCAGCAGCTTAGATATGGGGATCGGTGAGCAGTACTTC.

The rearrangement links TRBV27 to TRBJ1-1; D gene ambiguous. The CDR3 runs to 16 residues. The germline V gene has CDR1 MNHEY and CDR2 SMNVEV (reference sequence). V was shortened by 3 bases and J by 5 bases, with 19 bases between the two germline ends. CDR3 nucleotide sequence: TGTGCCAGCAGTTTCCTTAATACTGCGGGCGGGACTGAAGCTTTCTTT. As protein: CASSFLNTAGGTEAFF.

CDR3 amino acids: CAISEGRDGDNEQFF. For the CDR3, the DNA is TGTGCCATCAGTGAGGGCCGGGACGGCGACAATGAGCAGTTCTTC. The J gene is TRBJ2-1, the V gene TRBV10-3, with D possibly being TRBD1 or TRBD2 (5 bases each). Trimming took off 2 bases at V and 5 bases at J, with 13 bases between the two ends. The CDR3 length is 15 residues. The V gene's germline CDR1 is ENHRY and CDR2 SYGVKD.

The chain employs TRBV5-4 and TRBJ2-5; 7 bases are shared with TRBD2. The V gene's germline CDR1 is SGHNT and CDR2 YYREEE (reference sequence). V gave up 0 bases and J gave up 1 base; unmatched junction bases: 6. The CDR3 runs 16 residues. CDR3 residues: CASSLGSPSGQETQYF. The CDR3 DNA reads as TGTGCCAGCAGCTTGGGCAGCCCTAGCGGCCAAGAGACCCAGTACTTC. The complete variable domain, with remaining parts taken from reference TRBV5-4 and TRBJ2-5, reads ETGVTQSPTHLIKTRGQQVTLRCSSQSGHNTVSWYQQALGQGPQFIFQYYREEENGRGNFPPRFSGLQFPNYSSELNVNALELDDSALYLCASSLGSPSGQETQYFGPGTRLLVL.

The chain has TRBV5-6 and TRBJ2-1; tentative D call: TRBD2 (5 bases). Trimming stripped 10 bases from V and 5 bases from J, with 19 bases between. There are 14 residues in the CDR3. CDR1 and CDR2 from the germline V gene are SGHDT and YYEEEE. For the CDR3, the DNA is TGTGCCTCAGCGGCGAGGGTTTATCACAATGAGCAGTTCTTC. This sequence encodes CASAARVYHNEQFF.

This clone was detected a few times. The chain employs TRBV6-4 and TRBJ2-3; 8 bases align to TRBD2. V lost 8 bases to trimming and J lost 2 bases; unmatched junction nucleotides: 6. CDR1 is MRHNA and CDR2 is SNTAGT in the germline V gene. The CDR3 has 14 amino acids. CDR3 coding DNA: TGTGCCAGCGGCCTCGGGGGGGCCACAGATACGCAGTATTTT. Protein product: CASGLGGATDTQYF.

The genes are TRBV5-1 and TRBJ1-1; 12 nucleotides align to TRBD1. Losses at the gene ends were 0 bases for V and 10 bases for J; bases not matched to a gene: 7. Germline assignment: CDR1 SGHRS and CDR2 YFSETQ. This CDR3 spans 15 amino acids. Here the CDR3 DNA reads TGCGCCAGCAGCTTGGGGGGACAGGGGGCGGGCCCAGCTTTCTTT. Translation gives CASSLGGQGAGPAFF.

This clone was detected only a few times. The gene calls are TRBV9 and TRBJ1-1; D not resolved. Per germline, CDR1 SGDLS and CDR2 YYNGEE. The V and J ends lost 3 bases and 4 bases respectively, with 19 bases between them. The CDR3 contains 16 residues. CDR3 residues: CASSGWDRRGGTEAFF. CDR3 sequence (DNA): TGTGCCAGCAGCGGGTGGGATCGGCGTGGTGGCACTGAAGCTTTCTTT.

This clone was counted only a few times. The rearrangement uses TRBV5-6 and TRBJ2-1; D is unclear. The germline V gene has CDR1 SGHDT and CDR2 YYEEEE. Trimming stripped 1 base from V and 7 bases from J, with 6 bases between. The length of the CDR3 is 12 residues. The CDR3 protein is CASSLYRNEQFF. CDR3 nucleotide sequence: TGTGCCAGCAGCTTGTACCGAAATGAGCAGTTCTTC.

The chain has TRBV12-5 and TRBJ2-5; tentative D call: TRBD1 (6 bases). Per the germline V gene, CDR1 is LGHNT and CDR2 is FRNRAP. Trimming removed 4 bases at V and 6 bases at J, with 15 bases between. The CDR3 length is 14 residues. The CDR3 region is CASGWGVRGQTQYF. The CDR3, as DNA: TGTGCTAGTGGTTGGGGAGTCAGGGGTCAGACCCAGTACTTC. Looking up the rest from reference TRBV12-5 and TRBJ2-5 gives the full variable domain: DARVTQTPRHKVTEMGQEVTMRCQPILGHNTVFWYRQTMMQGLELLAYFRNRAPLDDSGMPKDRFSAEMPDATLATLKIQPSEPRDSAVYFCASGWGVRGQTQYFGPGTRLLVL.

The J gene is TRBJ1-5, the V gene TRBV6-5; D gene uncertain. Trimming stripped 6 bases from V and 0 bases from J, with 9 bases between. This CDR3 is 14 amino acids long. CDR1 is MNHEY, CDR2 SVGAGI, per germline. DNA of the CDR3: TGTGCCAGCAGCCGACAAAATAGCAATCAGCCCCAGCATTTT. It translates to CASSRQNSNQPQHF.

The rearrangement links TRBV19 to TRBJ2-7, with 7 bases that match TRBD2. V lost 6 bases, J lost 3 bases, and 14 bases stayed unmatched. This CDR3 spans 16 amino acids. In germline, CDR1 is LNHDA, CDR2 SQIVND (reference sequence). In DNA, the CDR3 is TGTGCCAGTAGCGGCTCAAGCGGGACCCAAAACTACGAGCAGTACTTC. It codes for CASSGSSGTQNYEQYF.

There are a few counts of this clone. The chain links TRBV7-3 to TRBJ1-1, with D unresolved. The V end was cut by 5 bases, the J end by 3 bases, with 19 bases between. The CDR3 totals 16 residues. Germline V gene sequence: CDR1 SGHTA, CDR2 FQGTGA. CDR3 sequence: CASSSRRRRVYTEAFF. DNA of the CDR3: TGTGCCAGCAGCAGTAGGAGGCGTAGGGTGTACACTGAAGCTTTCTTT.

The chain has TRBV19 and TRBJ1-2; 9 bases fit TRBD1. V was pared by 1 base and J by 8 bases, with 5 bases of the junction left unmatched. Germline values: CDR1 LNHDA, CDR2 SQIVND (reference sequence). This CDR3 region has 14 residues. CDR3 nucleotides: TGTGCCAGTAGTATAGCGGGGACAGGGACAGGCTACACCTTC. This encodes CASSIAGTGTGYTF.

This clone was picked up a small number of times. DNA of the CDR3: TGTGCCAGCAGTTTGGGACAGGATTACTCACCCCTCCACTTT. This translates into CASSLGQDYSPLHF. This rearrangement joins TRBV27 to TRBJ1-6; 8 bases agree with TRBD1. V shed 3 bases and J 10 bases; nucleotides not matched to a gene: 5. The germline CDR1 and CDR2 sequences are MNHEY and SMNVEV (reference sequence). The CDR3 length is 14 residues.

The CDR3 DNA reads as TGTACGAGGGTCCGAGGAGTGGAGACCCAGTACTTC. Translating it yields CTRVRGVETQYF. The V call is TRBV21-1, the J call TRBJ2-5; TRBD2 reflects the table's D call only, with no check against the DNA. TRBV21-1 is annotated as a pseudogene. The CDR3 runs 12 residues.

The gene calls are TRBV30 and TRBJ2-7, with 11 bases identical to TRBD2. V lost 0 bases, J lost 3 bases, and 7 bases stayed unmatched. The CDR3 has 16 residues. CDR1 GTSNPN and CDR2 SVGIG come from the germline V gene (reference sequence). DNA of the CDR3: TGTGCCTGGAGTGTAGTACTAGCGGGAGTTAACTACGAGCAGTACTTC. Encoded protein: CAWSVVLAGVNYEQYF.

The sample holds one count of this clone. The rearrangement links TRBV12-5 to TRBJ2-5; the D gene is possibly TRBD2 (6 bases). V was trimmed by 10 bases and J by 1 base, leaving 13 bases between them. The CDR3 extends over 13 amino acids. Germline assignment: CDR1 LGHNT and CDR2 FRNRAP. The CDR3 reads CATGLPSQETQYF. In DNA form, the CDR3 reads TGTGCTACGGGACTTCCTTCCCAAGAGACCCAGTACTTC.

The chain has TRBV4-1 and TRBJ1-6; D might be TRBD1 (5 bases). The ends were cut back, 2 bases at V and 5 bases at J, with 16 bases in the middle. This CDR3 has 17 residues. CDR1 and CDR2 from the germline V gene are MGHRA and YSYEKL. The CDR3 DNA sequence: TGCGCCAGCAGCCAACTACCACAGGAGTGGAATAATTCACCCCTCCACTTT. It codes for CASSQLPQEWNNSPLHF.

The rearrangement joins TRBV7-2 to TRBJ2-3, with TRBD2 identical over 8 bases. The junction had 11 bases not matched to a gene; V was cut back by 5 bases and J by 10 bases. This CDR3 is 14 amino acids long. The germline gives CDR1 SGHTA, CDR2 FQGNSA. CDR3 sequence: CASSPSLAGQPQYF. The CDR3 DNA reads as TGTGCCAGCAGCCCCAGCTTAGCGGGACAACCGCAGTATTTT.

Here the CDR3 DNA reads TGTGCCACCAGTGATTTTACAACGCAGTATTTT. Its translation is CATSDFTTQYF. The chain is built from TRBV24-1 and TRBJ2-3; D remains ambiguous. Trimming removed 1 base from V and 9 bases from J, with 4 bases in between. CDR1 is KGHDR, CDR2 SFDVKD, per germline. CDR3 length: 11 amino acids.

The CDR3 nucleotides are TGTGCCAGCAGCTCCCAGGGGGCGGGAACCGGGGAGCTGTTTTTT. This gives the protein CASSSQGAGTGELFF. The V and J genes are TRBV7-3 and TRBJ2-2; 8 positions agree with TRBD1. CDR1 SGHTA and CDR2 FQGTGA come from the germline V gene. After removal of 4 bases from V and 5 bases from J, the junction contained 6 bases not matched to a gene. The CDR3 runs to 15 residues.

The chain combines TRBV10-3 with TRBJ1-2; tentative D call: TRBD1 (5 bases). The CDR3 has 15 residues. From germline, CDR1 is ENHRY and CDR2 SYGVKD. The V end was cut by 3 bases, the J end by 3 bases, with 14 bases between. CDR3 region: CAISDLGDGDYGYTF. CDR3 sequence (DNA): TGTGCCATCAGTGATTTGGGGGACGGGGACTATGGCTACACCTTC.

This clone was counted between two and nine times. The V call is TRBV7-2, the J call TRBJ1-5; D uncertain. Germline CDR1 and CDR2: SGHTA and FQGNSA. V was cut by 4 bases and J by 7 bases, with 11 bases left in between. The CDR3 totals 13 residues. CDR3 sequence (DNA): TGTGCCAGCAGCTCACTATTGGGGCAGCCCCAGCATTTT. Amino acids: CASSSLLGQPQHF.

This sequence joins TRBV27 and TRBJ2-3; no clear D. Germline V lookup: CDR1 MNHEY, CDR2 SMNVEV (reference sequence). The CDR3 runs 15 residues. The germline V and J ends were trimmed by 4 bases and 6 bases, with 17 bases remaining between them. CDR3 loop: CASSWRHPASDTQYF. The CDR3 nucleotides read TGTGCCAGCAGTTGGAGACACCCCGCATCGGATACGCAGTATTTT.

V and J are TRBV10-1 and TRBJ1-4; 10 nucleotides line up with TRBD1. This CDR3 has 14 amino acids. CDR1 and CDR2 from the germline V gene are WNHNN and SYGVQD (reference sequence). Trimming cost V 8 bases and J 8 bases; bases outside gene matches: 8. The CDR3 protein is CASSAGTGEEKLFF. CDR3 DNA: TGCGCCAGCTCAGCCGGGACAGGGGAGGAAAAACTGTTTTTT.

The CDR3 DNA follows: TGCGCCAGCAGCCAAGATCCCCCCAGGGGGCAAGAGACCCAGTACTTC. Translation gives CASSQDPPRGQETQYF. The chain uses TRBV4-1 and TRBJ2-5; TRBD1 matches 7 bases. With 0 bases clipped from V and 2 bases from J, the junction kept 6 bases outside the gene matches. This CDR3 contains 16 residues. Germline values: CDR1 MGHRA, CDR2 YSYEKL.

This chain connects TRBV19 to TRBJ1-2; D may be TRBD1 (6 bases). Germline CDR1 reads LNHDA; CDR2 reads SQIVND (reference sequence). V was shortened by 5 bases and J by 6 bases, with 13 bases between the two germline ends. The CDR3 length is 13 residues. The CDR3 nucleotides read TGTGCCAGTAGTGCCTACAGGGCCCATGGCTACACCTTC. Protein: CASSAYRAHGYTF.